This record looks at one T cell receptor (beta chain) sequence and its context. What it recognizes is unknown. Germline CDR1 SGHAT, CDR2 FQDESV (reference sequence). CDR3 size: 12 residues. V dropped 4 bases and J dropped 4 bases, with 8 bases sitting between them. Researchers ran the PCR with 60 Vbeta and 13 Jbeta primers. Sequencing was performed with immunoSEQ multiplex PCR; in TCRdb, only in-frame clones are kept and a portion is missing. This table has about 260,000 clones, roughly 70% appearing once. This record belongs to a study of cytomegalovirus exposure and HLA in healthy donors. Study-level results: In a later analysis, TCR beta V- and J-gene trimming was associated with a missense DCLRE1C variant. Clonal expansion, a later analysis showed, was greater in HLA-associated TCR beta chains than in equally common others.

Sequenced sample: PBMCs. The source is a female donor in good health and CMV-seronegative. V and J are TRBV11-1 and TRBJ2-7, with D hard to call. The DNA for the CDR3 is TGTGCCAGCAGCTCTGGCCTTTACGAGCAGTACTTC. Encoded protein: CASSSGLYEQYF.